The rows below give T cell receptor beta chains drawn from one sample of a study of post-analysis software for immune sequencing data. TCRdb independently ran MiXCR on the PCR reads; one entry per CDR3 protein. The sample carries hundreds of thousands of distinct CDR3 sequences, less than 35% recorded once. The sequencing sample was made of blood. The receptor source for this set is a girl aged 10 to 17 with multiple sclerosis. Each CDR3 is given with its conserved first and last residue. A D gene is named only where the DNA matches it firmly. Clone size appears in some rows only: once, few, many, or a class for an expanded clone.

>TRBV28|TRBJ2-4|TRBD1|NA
TGTGCCAGCAGTGGACAGGAGGCTCGGGCCAAAAACATTCAGTACTTC
CASSGQEARAKNIQYF
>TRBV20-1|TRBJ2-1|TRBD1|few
TGCAGTGCTGAGACCGGACAGGGAGTCCTCAATGAGCAGTTCTTC
CSAETGQGVLNEQFF
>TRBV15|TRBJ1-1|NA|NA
TGTGCCACCAGCAGAGACCTCCGTGACGCTGAAGCTTTCTTT
CATSRDLRDAEAFF
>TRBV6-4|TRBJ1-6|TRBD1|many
TGTGCCAGCAGTCGGGACAGTGTGAATTCACCCCTCCACTTT
CASSRDSVNSPLHF
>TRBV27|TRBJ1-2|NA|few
TGTGCCAGCAGTTTATCGGGGCCGGTATTGTCCTATGGCTACACCTTC
CASSLSGPVLSYGYTF
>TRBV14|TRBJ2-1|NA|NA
TGTGCCAGCAGCCACCTCGAGTTGGGCTCCTACAATGAGCAGTTCTTC
CASSHLELGSYNEQFF
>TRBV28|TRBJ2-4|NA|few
TGTGCCAGCAGGACAGGTCTAGCCAAAAACATTCAGTACTTC
CASRTGLAKNIQYF
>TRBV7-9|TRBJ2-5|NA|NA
TGTGCCAGCAGCCCTCCGGGAGTTCCGTGGTCCCAAGAGACCCAGTACTTC
CASSPPGVPWSQETQYF
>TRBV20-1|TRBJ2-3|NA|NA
TGCAGTGCTAGTTTGGGCGGTGCCGGCACAGATACGCAGTATTTT
CSASLGGAGTDTQYF
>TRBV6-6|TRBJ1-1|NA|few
TGTGCCAGCAGCTTAAGGGGGGGAGGAGCTTTCTTT
CASSLRGGGAFF
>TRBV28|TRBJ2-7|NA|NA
TGTGCCAGCAGTTGGACAGATTACGAGCAGTACTTC
CASSWTDYEQYF
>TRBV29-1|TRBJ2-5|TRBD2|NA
TGCAGCGCGTCGGGGGACGGGGGGAACTTTGAGCAGTACTTC
CSASGDGGNFEQYF
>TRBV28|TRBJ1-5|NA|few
TGTGCCAGCAACCTCGGGACTTTTAGCAATCAGCCCCAGCATTTT
CASNLGTFSNQPQHF
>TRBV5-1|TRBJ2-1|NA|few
TGCGCCAGCAGCTTGGGACACGGGAGCTCCTACAATGAGCAGTTCTTC
CASSLGHGSSYNEQFF
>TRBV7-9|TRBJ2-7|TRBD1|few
TGTGCCAGCACCGATGGACAGGCCCCCTACGAGCAGTACTTC
CASTDGQAPYEQYF
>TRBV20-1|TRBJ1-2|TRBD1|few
TGCAGTGCTAGTCGGGAGGGGGCTGACTATGGCTACACCTTC
CSASREGADYGYTF
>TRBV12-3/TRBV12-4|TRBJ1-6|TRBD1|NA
TGTGCCAGCAGGGAGGGGACAGGGTCTAATTCACCCCTCCACTTT
CASREGTGSNSPLHF
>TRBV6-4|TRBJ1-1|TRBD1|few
TGTGCCAGCAGTGGCCAGACAGGGTTTCTGGCTGAAGCTTTCTTT
CASSGQTGFLAEAFF
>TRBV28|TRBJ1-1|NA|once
TGTGCCAGCAGTTTCAGCTCAGGGCGTGGGGCTTTCTTT
CASSFSSGRGAFF
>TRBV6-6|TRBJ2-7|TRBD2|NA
TGTGCCAGCAGCCCCGGGGGGGCATCCTACGAGCAGTACTTC
CASSPGGASYEQYF
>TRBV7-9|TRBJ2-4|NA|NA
TGTGCCAGCAGTTTGAACCGGGGGCCAAACATTCAGTACTTC
CASSLNRGPNIQYF
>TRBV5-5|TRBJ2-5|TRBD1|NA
TGTGCCAGCAGCTTGGGGGACAGGGGCATTGAGCAGTACTTC
CASSLGDRGIEQYF
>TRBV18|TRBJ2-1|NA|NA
TGTGCCAGCTCACCACCGTCGAAAAGAAGCTCCTACAATGAGCAGTTCTTC
CASSPPSKRSSYNEQFF
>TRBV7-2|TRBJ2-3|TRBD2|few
TGTGCCAGCAGCGCTCTAGCGGGGGGCAGCACAGATACGCAGTATTTT
CASSALAGGSTDTQYF
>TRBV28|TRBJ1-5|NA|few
TGTGCCAGCTACTACAGTGATAGCAATCAGCCCCAGCATTTT
CASYYSDSNQPQHF
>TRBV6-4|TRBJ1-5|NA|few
TGTGCCAGCAGTGTAGGGCGTAGCTGCAATCAGCCCCAGCATTTT
CASSVGRSCNQPQHF
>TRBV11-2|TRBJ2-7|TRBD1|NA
TGTGCCAGCAGCTTAGTGGGGACAGGGAGGGCCTACGAGCAGTACTTC
CASSLVGTGRAYEQYF
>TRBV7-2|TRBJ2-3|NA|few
TGTGCCAGCAGCTTAGGACCGGGAATCACAGATACGCAGTATTTT
CASSLGPGITDTQYF
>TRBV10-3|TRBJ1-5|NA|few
TGTGCCATCAGGGCGGGGCATGGCAATCAGCCCCAGCATTTT
CAIRAGHGNQPQHF
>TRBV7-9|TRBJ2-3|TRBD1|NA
TGTGCCAGCAGCGCCCGACAGGGGCAGGAGACAGATACGCAGTATTTT
CASSARQGQETDTQYF
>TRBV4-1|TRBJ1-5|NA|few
TGCGCCAGCAGACCGACAGTTAGCAATCAGCCCCAGCATTTT
CASRPTVSNQPQHF
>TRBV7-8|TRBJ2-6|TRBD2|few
TGTGCCGGGGGGCTAGCGGGAATATCTGGGGCCAACGTCCTGACTTTC
CAGGLAGISGANVLTF
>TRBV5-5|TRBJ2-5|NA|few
TGTGCCAGCAGCGCAACAGAGGGCCCCGACCAAGAGACCCAGTACTTC
CASSATEGPDQETQYF